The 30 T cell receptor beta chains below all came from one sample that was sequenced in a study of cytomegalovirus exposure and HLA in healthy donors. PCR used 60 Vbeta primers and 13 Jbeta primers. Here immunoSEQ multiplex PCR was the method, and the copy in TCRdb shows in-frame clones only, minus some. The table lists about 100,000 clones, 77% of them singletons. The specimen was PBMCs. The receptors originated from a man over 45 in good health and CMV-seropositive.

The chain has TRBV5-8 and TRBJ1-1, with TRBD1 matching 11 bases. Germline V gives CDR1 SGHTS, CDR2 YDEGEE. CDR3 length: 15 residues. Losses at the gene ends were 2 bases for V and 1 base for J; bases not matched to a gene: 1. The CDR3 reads CASSLGQGANTEAFF. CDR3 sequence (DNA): TGTGCCAGCAGCTTAGGACAGGGGGCGAACACTGAAGCTTTCTTT.

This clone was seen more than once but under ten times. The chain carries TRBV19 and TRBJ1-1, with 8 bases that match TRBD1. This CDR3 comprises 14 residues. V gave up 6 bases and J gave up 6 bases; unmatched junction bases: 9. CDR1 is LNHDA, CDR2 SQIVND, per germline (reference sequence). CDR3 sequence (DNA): TGTGCCAGTAGCACCGACAGGGGTAGGGCTGAAGCTTTCTTT. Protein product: CASSTDRGRAEAFF.

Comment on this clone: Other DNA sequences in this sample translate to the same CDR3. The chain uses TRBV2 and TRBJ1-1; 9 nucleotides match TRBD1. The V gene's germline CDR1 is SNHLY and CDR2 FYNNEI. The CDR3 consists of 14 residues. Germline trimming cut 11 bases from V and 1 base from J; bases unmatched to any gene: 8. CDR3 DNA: TGTGCCGGGAGGACGGGACAGGGGAACACTGAAGCTTTCTTT. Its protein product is CAGRTGQGNTEAFF.

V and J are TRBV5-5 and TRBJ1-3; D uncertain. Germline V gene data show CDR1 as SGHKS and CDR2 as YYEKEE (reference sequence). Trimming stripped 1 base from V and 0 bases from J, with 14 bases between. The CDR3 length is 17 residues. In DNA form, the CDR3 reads TGTGCCAGCAGCTTGAAGTGGAGCCAGCTCTCTGGAAACACCATATATTTT. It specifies CASSLKWSQLSGNTIYF.

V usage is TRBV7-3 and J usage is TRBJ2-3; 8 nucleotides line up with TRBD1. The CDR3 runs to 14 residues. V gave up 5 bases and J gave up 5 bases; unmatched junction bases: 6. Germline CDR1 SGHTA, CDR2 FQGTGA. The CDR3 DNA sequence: TGTGCCAGCAGCAAACAGGGGGGCGTAGATACGCAGTATTTT. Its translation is CASSKQGGVDTQYF.

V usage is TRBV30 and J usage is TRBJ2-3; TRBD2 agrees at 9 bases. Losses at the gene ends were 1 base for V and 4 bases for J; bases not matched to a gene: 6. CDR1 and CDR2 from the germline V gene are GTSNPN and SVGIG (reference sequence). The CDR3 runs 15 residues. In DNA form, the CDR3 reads TGTGCCTGGAGTGGGCAAGCGGGGGGTTCAGATACGCAGTATTTT. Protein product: CAWSGQAGGSDTQYF.

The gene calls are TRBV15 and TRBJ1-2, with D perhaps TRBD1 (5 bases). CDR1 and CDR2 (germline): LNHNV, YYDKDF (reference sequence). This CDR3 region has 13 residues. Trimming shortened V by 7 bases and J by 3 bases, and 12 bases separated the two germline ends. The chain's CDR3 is CATTLTADYGYTF. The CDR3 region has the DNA TGTGCCACCACCCTGACAGCAGACTATGGCTACACCTTC.

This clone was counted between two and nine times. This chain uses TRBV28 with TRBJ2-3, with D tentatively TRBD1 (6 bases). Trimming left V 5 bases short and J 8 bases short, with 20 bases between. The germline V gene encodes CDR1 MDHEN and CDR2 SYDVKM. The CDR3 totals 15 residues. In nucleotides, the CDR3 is TGTGCCAGCAGTCGTGGGACAAGGGCTGTAGGTACGCAGTATTTT. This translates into CASSRGTRAVGTQYF.

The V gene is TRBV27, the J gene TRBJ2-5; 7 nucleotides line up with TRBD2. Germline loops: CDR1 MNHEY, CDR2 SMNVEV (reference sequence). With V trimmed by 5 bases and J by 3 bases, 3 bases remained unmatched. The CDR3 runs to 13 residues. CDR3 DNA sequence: TGTGCCAGCAGTCCCGGGACTAAAGAGACCCAGTACTTC. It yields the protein CASSPGTKETQYF.

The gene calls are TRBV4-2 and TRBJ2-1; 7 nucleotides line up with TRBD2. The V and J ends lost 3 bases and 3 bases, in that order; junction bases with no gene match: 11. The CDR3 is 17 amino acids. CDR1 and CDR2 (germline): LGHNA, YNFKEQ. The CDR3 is CASSQGLAAPDYNEQFF. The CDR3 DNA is TGTGCCAGCAGCCAGGGTCTAGCGGCGCCGGACTACAATGAGCAGTTCTTC.

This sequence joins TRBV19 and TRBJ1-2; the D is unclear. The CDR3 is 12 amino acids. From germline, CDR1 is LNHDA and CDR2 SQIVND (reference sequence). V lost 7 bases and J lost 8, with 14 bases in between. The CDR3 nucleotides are TGTGCCAGTAAAGAGGGTCCGTCGGGCTACACCTTC. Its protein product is CASKEGPSGYTF.

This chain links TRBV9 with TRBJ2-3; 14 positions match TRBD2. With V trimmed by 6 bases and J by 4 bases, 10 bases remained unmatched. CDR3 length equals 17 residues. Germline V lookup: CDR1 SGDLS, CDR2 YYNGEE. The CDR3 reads CASNRLAGGPSADTQYF. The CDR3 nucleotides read TGTGCCAGCAACAGACTAGCGGGGGGGCCTTCCGCAGATACGCAGTATTTT.

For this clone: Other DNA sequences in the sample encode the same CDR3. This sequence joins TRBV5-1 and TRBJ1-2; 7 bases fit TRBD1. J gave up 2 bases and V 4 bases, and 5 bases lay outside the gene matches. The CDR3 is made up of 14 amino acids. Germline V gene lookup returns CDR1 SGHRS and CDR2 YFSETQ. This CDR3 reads CASSLGQANYGYTF. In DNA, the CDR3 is TGCGCCAGCAGCCTCGGACAGGCCAACTATGGCTACACCTTC.

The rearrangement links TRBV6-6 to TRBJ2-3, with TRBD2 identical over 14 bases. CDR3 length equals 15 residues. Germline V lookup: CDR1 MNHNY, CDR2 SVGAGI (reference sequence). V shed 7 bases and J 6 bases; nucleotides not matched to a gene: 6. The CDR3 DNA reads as TGTGCCAGCATTGGGGGACTAGCGGGGGCCGATACGCAGTATTTT. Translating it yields CASIGGLAGADTQYF.

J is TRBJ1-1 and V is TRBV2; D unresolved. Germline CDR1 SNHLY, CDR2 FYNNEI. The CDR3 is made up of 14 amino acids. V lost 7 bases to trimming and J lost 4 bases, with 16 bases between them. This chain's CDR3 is CASNPLASFTEAFF. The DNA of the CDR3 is TGTGCCAGCAACCCCCTAGCGAGTTTCACTGAAGCTTTCTTT.

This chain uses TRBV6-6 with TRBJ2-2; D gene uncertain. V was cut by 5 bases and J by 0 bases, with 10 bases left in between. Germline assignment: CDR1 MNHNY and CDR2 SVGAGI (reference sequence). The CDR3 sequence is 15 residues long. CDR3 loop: CASSRYNTNTGELFF. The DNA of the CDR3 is TGTGCCAGCAGTAGATACAACACGAACACCGGGGAGCTGTTTTTT.

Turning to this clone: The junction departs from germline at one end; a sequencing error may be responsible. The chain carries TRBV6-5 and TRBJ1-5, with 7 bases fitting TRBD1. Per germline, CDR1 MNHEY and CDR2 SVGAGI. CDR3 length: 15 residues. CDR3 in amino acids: CASSSAGGNNQPQNF. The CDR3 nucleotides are TGTGCCAGCAGTTCGGCAGGGGGAAACAATCAGCCCCAGAATTTT.

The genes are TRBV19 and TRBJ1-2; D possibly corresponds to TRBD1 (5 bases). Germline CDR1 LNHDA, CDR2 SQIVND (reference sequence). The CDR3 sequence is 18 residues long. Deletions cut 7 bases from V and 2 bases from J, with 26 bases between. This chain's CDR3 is CASTKTLDRDEKNYGYTF. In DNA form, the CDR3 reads TGTGCCAGTACCAAAACTCTAGACAGAGACGAGAAAAACTATGGCTACACCTTC.

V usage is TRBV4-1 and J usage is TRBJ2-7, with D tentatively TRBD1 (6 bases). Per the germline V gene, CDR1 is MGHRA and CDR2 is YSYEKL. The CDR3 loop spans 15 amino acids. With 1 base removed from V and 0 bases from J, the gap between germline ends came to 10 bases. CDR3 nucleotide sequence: TGCGCCAGCAGCCAAGCCGACAGGTTCTCCTACGAGCAGTACTTC. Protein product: CASSQADRFSYEQYF.

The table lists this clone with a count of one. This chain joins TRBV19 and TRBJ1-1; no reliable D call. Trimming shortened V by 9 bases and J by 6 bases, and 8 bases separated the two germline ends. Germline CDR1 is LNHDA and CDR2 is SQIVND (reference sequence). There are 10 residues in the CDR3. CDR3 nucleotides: TGTGCCAGCGTACACCCTGAAGCTTTCTTT. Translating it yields CASVHPEAFF.

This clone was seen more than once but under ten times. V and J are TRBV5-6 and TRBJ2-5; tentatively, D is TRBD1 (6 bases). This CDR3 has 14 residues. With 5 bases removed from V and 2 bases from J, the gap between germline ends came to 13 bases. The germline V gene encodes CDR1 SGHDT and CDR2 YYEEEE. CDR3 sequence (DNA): TGTGCCAGCAGAACTTGGACAGCTCAAGAGACCCAGTACTTC. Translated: CASRTWTAQETQYF.

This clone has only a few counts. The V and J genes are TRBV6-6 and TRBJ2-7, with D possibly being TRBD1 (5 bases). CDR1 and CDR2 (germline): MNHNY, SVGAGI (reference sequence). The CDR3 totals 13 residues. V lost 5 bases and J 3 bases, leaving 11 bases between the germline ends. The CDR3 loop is CASSLPGRYEQYF. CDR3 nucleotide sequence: TGTGCCAGCAGTCTGCCAGGGCGCTACGAGCAGTACTTC.

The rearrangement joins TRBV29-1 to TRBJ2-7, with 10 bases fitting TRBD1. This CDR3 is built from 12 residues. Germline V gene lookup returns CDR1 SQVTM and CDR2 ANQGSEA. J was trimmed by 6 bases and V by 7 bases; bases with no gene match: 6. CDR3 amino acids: CSARGQGLEQYF. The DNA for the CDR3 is TGCAGCGCCCGGGGACAGGGGCTCGAGCAGTACTTC.

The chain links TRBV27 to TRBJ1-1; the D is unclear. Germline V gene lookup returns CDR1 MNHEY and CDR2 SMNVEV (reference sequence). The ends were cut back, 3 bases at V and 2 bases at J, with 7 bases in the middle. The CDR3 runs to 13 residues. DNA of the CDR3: TGTGCCAGCAGTTTCGAGGTTAACACTGAAGCTTTCTTT. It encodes CASSFEVNTEAFF.

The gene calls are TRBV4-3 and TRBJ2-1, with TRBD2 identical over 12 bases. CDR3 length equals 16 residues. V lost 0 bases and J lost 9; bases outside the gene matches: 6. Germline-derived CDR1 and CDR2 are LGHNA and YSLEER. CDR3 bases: TGCGCCAGCAGCCAAGATCGGCCTAGCGGGGGGGGTGAGCAGTTCTTC. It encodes CASSQDRPSGGGEQFF.

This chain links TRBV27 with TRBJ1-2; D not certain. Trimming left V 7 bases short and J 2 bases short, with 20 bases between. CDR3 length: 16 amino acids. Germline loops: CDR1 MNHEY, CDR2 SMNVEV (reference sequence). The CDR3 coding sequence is TGTGCCAGCACCCTATTGTGGGAGGGCGGGAACTATGGCTACACCTTC. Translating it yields CASTLLWEGGNYGYTF.

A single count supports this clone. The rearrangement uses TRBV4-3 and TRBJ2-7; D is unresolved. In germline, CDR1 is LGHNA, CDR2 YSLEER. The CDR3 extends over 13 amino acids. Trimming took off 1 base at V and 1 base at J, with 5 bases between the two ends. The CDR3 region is CASSQGTSYEQYF. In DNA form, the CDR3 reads TGCGCCAGCAGCCAAGGAACTTCCTACGAGCAGTACTTC.

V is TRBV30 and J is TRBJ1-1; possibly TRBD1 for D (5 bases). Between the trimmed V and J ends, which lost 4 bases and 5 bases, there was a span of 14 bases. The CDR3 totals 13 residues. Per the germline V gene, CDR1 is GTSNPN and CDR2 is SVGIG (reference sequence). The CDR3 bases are TGTGCCTGGAACATGCCAGGGCGGACTGAAGCTTTCTTT. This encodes CAWNMPGRTEAFF.

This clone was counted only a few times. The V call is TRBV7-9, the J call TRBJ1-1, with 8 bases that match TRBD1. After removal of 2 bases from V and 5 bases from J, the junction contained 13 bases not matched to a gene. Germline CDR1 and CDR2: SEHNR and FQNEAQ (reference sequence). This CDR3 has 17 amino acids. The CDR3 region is CASSLPPGGGGRTEAFF. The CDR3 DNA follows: TGTGCCAGCAGCTTACCACCAGGGGGCGGAGGTAGGACTGAAGCTTTCTTT.

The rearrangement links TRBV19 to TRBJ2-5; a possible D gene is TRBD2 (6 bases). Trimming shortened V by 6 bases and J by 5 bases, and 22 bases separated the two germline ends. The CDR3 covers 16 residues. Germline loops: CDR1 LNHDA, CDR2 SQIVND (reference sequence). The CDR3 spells CASSNPRGAARETQYF. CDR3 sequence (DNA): TGTGCCAGTAGCAATCCCCGCGGGGCAGCGCGGGAGACCCAGTACTTC.